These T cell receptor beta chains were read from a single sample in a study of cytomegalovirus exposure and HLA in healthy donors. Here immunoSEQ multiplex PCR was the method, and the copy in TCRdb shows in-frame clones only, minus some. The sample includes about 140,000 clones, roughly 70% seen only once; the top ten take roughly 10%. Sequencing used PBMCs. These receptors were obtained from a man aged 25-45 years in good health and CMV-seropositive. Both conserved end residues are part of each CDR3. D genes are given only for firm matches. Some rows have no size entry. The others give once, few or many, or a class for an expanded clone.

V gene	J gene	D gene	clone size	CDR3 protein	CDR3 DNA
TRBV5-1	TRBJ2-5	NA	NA	CASSSVVVGEETQYF	TGCGCCAGCAGCTCGGTCGTAGTCGGTGAGGAGACCCAGTACTTC
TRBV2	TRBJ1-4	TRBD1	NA	CASSPLDRGEEKLFF	TGTGCCAGCAGCCCATTGGACAGGGGTGAGGAAAAACTGTTTTTT
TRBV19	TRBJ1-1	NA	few	CASSMGAQDTEAFF	TGTGCCAGTAGTATGGGAGCCCAGGACACTGAAGCTTTCTTT
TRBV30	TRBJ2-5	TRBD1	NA	CAWSERGLGYERYF	TGTGCCTGGAGTGAGAGGGGGCTTGGGTACGAGCGGTACTTC
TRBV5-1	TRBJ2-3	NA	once	CASSLARVSTDTQYF	TGCGCCAGCAGCTTGGCCCGAGTTAGCACAGATACGCAGTATTTT
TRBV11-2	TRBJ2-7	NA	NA	CASSFTRGGGEQYF	TGTGCCAGCAGCTTTACCAGGGGTGGCGGCGAGCAGTACTTC
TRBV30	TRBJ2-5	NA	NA	CAWSVGETQYF	TGTGCCTGGAGTGTCGGGGAGACCCAGTACTTC
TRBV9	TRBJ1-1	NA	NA	CASSSKGVNTEAFF	TGTGCCAGCAGCTCCAAGGGAGTAAACACTGAAGCTTTCTTT
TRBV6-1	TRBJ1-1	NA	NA	CASSEGFRQDLLAFF	TGTGCCAGCAGTGAAGGTTTCCGACAGGATCTTTTGGCTTTCTTT
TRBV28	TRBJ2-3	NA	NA	CASRNWVGRDTQYF	TGTGCCAGCAGGAATTGGGTCGGGAGAGATACGCAGTATTTT
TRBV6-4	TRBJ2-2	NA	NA	CASSVPRQADGELFF	TGTGCCAGCAGTGTCCCTCGGCAGGCCGACGGGGAGCTGTTTTTT
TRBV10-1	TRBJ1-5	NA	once	CASSESGQGNDSNQPQHF	TGCGCCAGCAGTGAGTCAGGGCAGGGTAATGACAGCAATCAGCCCCAGCATTTT
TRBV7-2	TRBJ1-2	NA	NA	CASSWEGTNYGYTF	TGTGCCAGCAGCTGGGAGGGGACGAACTATGGCTACACCTTC